This TCR beta chain was captured in a study of cytomegalovirus exposure and HLA in healthy donors. As for this clone: What it binds is unknown.

CDR1 and CDR2 from the germline V gene are GTSNPN and SVGIG (reference sequence). The CDR3 totals 14 residues. V lost 3 bases and J 1 base, leaving 12 bases between the germline ends. General observations from the study: Donors belonging to an Asian-associated ancestry cluster reportedly showed fewer N-insertions in productive TCRs than the 666-donor mean, according to what a later analysis found. V- and J-gene trimming of TCR beta was linked (in a later analysis) to a missense DCLRE1C variant.

Researchers ran the PCR with 60 Vbeta and 13 Jbeta primers. TCRdb's table, derived via immunoSEQ multiplex PCR, lists solely in-frame clones and lacks some. The sample lists a few hundred thousand clones, about four fifths occurring once. The chain carries TRBV30 and TRBJ1-1; no clear D. Source material: PBMCs. The source of this sequence is a girl aged 2 to 10 in good health and CMV-seronegative. DNA of the CDR3: TGTGCCTGGAGGCCTACCGGAGGGAACACTGAAGCTTTCTTT. Protein product: CAWRPTGGNTEAFF.